The rows below give T cell receptor beta chains drawn from one sample of a study of blood T cells in healthy people across ages. TCRdb used MiXCR to reprocess the 5' RACE reads, holding one entry per CDR3 protein. The repertoire holds roughly 860,000 distinct CDR3 sequences, with 62% as singletons. Material for sequencing was blood. All receptors come from a man younger than 40 in good health. Each CDR3 is given with its conserved first and last residue. A D gene is named only where the DNA matches it firmly. Clone size is stated in some rows and not others, as once, few, many or a class when expanded.

j_call clone_size v_call d_call cdr3_nt cdr3_aa
TRBJ2-1 few TRBV29-1 TRBD2 TGCAGCGTTAGTAGGCGGGGGGGCTACAATGAGCAGTTCTTC CSVSRRGGYNEQFF
TRBJ2-7 - TRBV2 - TGTGCCAGCAGGGGACATTCCAATCAAAGCTCCTACGAGCAGTACTTC CASRGHSNQSSYEQYF
TRBJ1-4 - TRBV9 - TGTGCCAGCAGCGTGGACAGTAATGAAAAACTGTTTTTT CASSVDSNEKLFF
TRBJ1-2 - TRBV5-6 - TGTGCCAGCAGCTTGGCTTGGCAGGGGTATGGCTACACCTTC CASSLAWQGYGYTF
TRBJ2-6 - TRBV11-3 TRBD1 TGTGCCAGCAGTAAGGGGGCGACCTCTGGGGCCAACGTCCTGACTTTC CASSKGATSGANVLTF
TRBJ1-2 - TRBV6-2/TRBV6-3 - TGTGCCAGCACCGGGGGACACACCTATGGCTACACCTTC CASTGGHTYGYTF
TRBJ2-1 - TRBV27 - TGTGCCAGCAGTCGTAGCAAGATTTACAATGAGCAGTTCTTC CASSRSKIYNEQFF
TRBJ2-7 - TRBV12-3/TRBV12-4 - TGTGCCAGCAGTTTAGGCTCTGGGGTCGAGCAGTACTTC CASSLGSGVEQYF
TRBJ2-4 - TRBV10-3 TRBD1 TGTGCCAGACACAGGGGGCTACCTACCAAAAACATTCAGTACTTC CARHRGLPTKNIQYF
TRBJ2-5 - TRBV12-3/TRBV12-4 TRBD2 TGTGCCAGCAGTTTTAATAGCGGGGGGGGGACCCAGTACTTC CASSFNSGGGTQYF
TRBJ2-7 - TRBV20-1 TRBD1 TGCAGTGCTAGGCCAGGGGGCAATTACGAGCAGTACTTC CSARPGGNYEQYF
TRBJ1-4 - TRBV21-1 - TGTGCCAGCAGCAAGGGCAGAAAACTAAGTGAAAAACTGTTTTTT CASSKGRKLSEKLFF
TRBJ1-6 - TRBV20-1 - TGCAGTGCTGCAGACAGAAATAATTCACCCCTCCACTTT CSAADRNNSPLHF
TRBJ2-6 few TRBV28 - TGTGCCAGCACCAAGGCCCTAGGTGGGGCCAACGTCCTGACTTTC CASTKALGGANVLTF
TRBJ2-5 few TRBV3-1 - TGTGCCAGCAGCCAACTAGCCGATCAAGAGACCCAGTACTTC CASSQLADQETQYF
TRBJ2-7 - TRBV6-6 - TGTGCCAGCATTATGACAGGCACCTACGAGCAGTACTTC CASIMTGTYEQYF
TRBJ2-5 - TRBV29-1 - TGCAGCGCTGAAACCCACAGGGAGAAAGAGACCCAGTACTTC CSAETHREKETQYF
TRBJ2-7 once TRBV6-5 - TGTGCCAGCAGTTACTCCCCGACGGTTTACTACGAGCAGTACTTC CASSYSPTVYYEQYF
TRBJ2-7 - TRBV7-2 - TGTGCCAGCAGCCTCCAACGCGGGGGCCCCGGCGAGCAGTACTTC CASSLQRGGPGEQYF
TRBJ2-7 once TRBV20-1 - TGCAGTGCTAGGGCTCTCGGGGGGCTAAGCTCCTACGAGCAGTACTTC CSARALGGLSSYEQYF
TRBJ1-1 - TRBV7-3 TRBD1 TGTGCCAGCAGCATCGACAGGGACCGGGGTGAAGCTTTCTTT CASSIDRDRGEAFF
TRBJ2-7 - TRBV6-5 - TGTGCCAGCAGTAAAAGGAGGGGGGACATTACCTACGAGCAGTACTTC CASSKRRGDITYEQYF
TRBJ1-5 - TRBV4-2 TRBD1 TGTGCCAGCAGCCAGATGGGACAGGGGGCGAGCAATCAGCCCCAGCATTTT CASSQMGQGASNQPQHF
TRBJ2-7 - TRBV7-2 TRBD1 TGTGCCAGCAGCCCCCGAGGGGGCGCCTACGAGCAGTACTTC CASSPRGGAYEQYF
TRBJ2-7 many TRBV12-3/TRBV12-4 - TGTGCCAGCAGCTGGGTGGGTAGTCGAGGCGAGCAGTACTTC CASSWVGSRGEQYF
TRBJ2-1 - TRBV3-1 TRBD2 TGTGCCAGCAGCCAGGGCCTAGCGGCCTGGGATGAGCAGTTCTTC CASSQGLAAWDEQFF
TRBJ1-4 - TRBV5-1 TRBD1 TGCGCCAGCAGCCCGGACAGGGGGACTGAAAAACTGTTTTTT CASSPDRGTEKLFF
TRBJ1-1 - TRBV29-1 - TGCAGCGGGAGGGGAGCCATGAACACTGAAGCTTTCTTT CSGRGAMNTEAFF